The sample holds one count of the clone carrying this TCR beta chain. The antigen remains unidentified. The study isolated at least 6.5 million PBMCs from each sample. Total RNA extracted from each sample amounted to at least 5.5 micrograms. Then a second PCR, running roughly 7 to 11 cycles, was carried out with a sample-barcoded 5' primer and a J-beta primer mix. TCRdb re-called the 5' RACE reads with MiXCR, one entry per CDR3 protein. The repertoire holds approximately 730,000 distinct CDR3 sequences, with roughly two fifths as singletons. Germline CDR1 is KGHSH and CDR2 is LQKENI. The CDR3 is made up of 16 amino acids. V was clipped by 8 bases and J by 0 bases; unmatched bases: 8. The data were obtained in a study of blood T cells in healthy people across ages. On the study more broadly: Template switching retrieved approximately one barcoded beta molecule for each two T cells. Study conclusions and caveats: In long-lived donors, naive CD4+ cell counts and diversity exceeded those of aged donors.

Sequencing used blood. The chain recombines TRBV18 with TRBJ2-2; 8 bases map to TRBD1. This TCR came from a woman in her sixties in good health. This CDR3 is CASTLTGDSNTGELFF. For the CDR3, the DNA is TGTGCCAGCACCTTGACAGGGGACTCGAACACCGGGGAGCTGTTTTTT.